This T cell receptor (beta chain) was documented in a study of regulatory and conventional T cells in RAG deficiency. Regarding the study as a whole: In Omenn syndrome, Treg and Tconv repertoires overlapped >90%.

As concerns this clone: Its antigen is unidentified.

Conventional CD4+ T cells were sorted from blood as CD25-low CD127-high cells. Generated by immunoSEQ multiplex PCR, the TCRdb table keeps only in-frame clones and is missing some. The repertoire holds around 20,000 clones, with about 92% as singletons. These data also formed part of another study, on regulatory T cells. That publication notes: The primer mix had 52 TRBV and 13 TRBJ primers.

The sequenced material came from CD4+ T cells sorted from blood. This clonotype originated in a human donor in good health.

The CDR3 DNA sequence: TGTGCCAGCAGCAAGAGCGGGACCCGGTACAATGAGCAGTTCTTC. Amino acid sequence: CASSKSGTRYNEQFF. This chain uses TRBV7-2 with TRBJ2-1; 7 bases are shared with TRBD2. The CDR3 runs to 15 residues. The V gene end was trimmed by 5 bases and the J gene end by 4 bases; junction bases not matched to a gene: 8. In germline, CDR1 is SGHTA, CDR2 FQGNSA.